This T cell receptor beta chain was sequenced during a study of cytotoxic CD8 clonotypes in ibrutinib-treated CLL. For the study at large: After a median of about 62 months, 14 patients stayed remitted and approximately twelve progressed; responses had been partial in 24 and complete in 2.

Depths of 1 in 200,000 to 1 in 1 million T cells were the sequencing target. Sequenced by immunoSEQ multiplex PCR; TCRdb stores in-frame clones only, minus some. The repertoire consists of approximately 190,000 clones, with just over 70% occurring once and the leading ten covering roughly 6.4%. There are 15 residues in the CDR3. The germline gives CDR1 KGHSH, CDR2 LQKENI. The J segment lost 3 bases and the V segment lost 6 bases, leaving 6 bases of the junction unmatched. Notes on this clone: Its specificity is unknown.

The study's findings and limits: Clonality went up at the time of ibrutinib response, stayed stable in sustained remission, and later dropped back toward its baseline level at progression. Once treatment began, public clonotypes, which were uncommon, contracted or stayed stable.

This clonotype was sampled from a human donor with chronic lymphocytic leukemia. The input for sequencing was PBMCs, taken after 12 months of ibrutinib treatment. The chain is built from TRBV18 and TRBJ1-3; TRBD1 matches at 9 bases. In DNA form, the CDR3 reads TGTGCCAGCTCGGCCGGGACAGGGAGTGGAAACACCATATATTTT. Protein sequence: CASSAGTGSGNTIYF.